The 19 T cell receptor beta chains given below trace back to one sample, sequenced in a study of OX40 agonist ivuxolimab in advanced cancers. Sequenced by immunoSEQ multiplex PCR; TCRdb stores in-frame clones only, minus some. The data show around 76,000 clones, 85% seen once. Sequencing was performed on CD4+ or CD8+ T cells sorted from blood, taken in a trial of the OX40 agonist ivuxolimab. The receptor set was obtained from an adult with an advanced solid tumor such as melanoma, head and neck, liver or kidney cancer.

V usage is TRBV7-6 and J usage is TRBJ1-1; D remains unclear. Trimming cost V 1 base and J 2 bases, with 5 bases left between them. This CDR3 contains 13 residues. Germline CDR1 SGHVS, CDR2 FNYEAQ. For the CDR3, the DNA is TGTGCCAGCAGCTTAGAGGGCAACACTGAAGCTTTCTTT. Amino acids: CASSLEGNTEAFF.

The chain is built from TRBV7-3 and TRBJ1-5; TRBD1 matches 8 bases. The J segment lost 7 bases and the V segment lost 5 bases, leaving 16 bases of the junction unmatched. The length of the CDR3 is 17 residues. Per germline, CDR1 SGHTA and CDR2 FQGTGA. In DNA, the CDR3 is TGTGCCAGCAGCCAGGGACAGGTGAAGGGGTTTGGGCAGCCCCAGCATTTT. This gives the protein CASSQGQVKGFGQPQHF.

This clone turned up a few times. This chain uses TRBV10-3 with TRBJ2-3; D remains ambiguous. Trimming stripped 2 bases from V and 5 bases from J, with 5 bases between. CDR1 ENHRY and CDR2 SYGVKD come from the germline V gene. CDR3 length: 12 residues. In DNA, the CDR3 is TGTGCCATCAGTGAGACCGTAGATACGCAGTATTTT. It codes for CAISETVDTQYF.

This chain connects TRBV30 to TRBJ2-7; D possibly corresponds to TRBD2 (5 bases). The CDR3 is 14 amino acids. From germline, CDR1 is GTSNPN and CDR2 SVGIG (reference sequence). The ends were cut back, 7 bases at V and 0 bases at J, with 16 bases in the middle. The chain's CDR3 is CAYSPAGGSYEQYF. The CDR3 nucleotides read TGTGCCTACTCACCGGCGGGCGGCTCCTACGAGCAGTACTTC.

This clone showed up just a few times. The chain links TRBV7-3 to TRBJ2-2, with 10 bases identical to TRBD2. Germline V gene sequence: CDR1 SGHTA, CDR2 FQGTGA. The CDR3 consists of 15 residues. Germline trimming cut 5 bases from V and 2 bases from J; bases unmatched to any gene: 2. The CDR3 reads CASSPSGGNTGELFF. The CDR3, as DNA: TGTGCCAGCAGCCCTAGCGGGGGTAACACCGGGGAGCTGTTTTTT.

V is TRBV7-2 and J is TRBJ1-3; TRBD1 aligns across 7 bases. J lost 5 bases, V lost 4 bases, and 5 bases had no gene match. The CDR3 is 14 residues long. Germline loops: CDR1 SGHTA, CDR2 FQGNSA. DNA of the CDR3: TGTGCCAGCAGCTCCGCGACAGGGCGAAACACCATATATTTT. This codes for CASSSATGRNTIYF.

In nucleotides, the CDR3 is TGTGCCAGCAGTTACTCGAGCTTGGATAACTATGGCTACACCTTC. Protein: CASSYSSLDNYGYTF. The chain has TRBV6-5 and TRBJ1-2, with D hard to call. This CDR3 region has 15 residues. Germline V gene lookup returns CDR1 MNHEY and CDR2 SVGAGI. The V end lost 0 bases, the J end lost 1 base, and 9 bases lay between the germline ends.

The gene calls are TRBV11-2 and TRBJ2-7; D perhaps matches TRBD2 (6 bases). Trimming took 5 bases from V and 6 from J, leaving 14 bases between them. The germline V gene has CDR1 SGHAT and CDR2 FQNNGV. The CDR3 spans 13 residues. CDR3 sequence reads: CASSRLGETEQYF. The CDR3 DNA reads as TGTGCCAGCAGCAGACTAGGTGAGACCGAGCAGTACTTC.

This chain joins TRBV18 and TRBJ1-3; 9 bases map to TRBD1. CDR1 and CDR2 (germline): KGHSH, LQKENI. This CDR3 contains 16 residues. J gave up 1 base and V 3 bases, and 4 bases lay outside the gene matches. The CDR3 bases are TGTGCCAGCTCACCGGGACAGGGCTCTTCTGGAAACACCATATATTTT. It is translated as CASSPGQGSSGNTIYF.

V usage is TRBV29-1 and J usage is TRBJ1-5, with D uncertain. CDR3 length equals 12 residues. The germline CDR1 and CDR2 sequences are SQVTM and ANQGSEA. V was shortened by 4 bases and J by 3 bases, with 7 bases between the two germline ends. The CDR3 sequence is CSVGDVNQPQHF. DNA of the CDR3: TGCAGCGTTGGAGATGTCAATCAGCCCCAGCATTTT.

V is TRBV2 and J is TRBJ1-2, with a weak D call TRBD1 (5 bases). The CDR3 is made up of 15 amino acids. CDR1 SNHLY and CDR2 FYNNEI come from the germline V gene. V was shortened by 6 bases and J by 7 bases, with 21 bases between the two germline ends. The CDR3 loop is CASRASGAEVSGYTF. DNA of the CDR3: TGTGCCAGCAGAGCCTCTGGGGCGGAGGTTTCTGGCTACACCTTC.

The chain has TRBV7-8 and TRBJ1-5; D is unresolved. V lost 1 base and J lost 1, with 23 bases in between. This CDR3 is 20 amino acids long. CDR1 is SGHVS, CDR2 FQNEAQ, per germline. DNA for the CDR3: TGTGCCAGCAGCTTAGAACTGTTAAGGGTTCGCTTATCGAGCAATCAGCCCCAGCATTTT. Residues: CASSLELLRVRLSSNQPQHF.

The V and J genes are TRBV2 and TRBJ1-2; D is uncertain. The ends were cut back, 8 bases at V and 8 bases at J, with 21 bases in the middle. CDR3 length equals 14 residues. Germline V gives CDR1 SNHLY, CDR2 FYNNEI. The CDR3 loop reads CASLTDGSWEGYTF. CDR3 DNA sequence: TGTGCCAGCCTGACGGACGGATCCTGGGAGGGCTACACCTTC.

J is TRBJ1-5 and V is TRBV19; 10 bases are a match to TRBD1. The CDR3 covers 16 residues. V lost 5 bases, J lost 4 bases, and 8 bases stayed unmatched. The germline V gene encodes CDR1 LNHDA and CDR2 SQIVND (reference sequence). CDR3 sequence (DNA): TGTGCCAGTAGTGGCGACAGGGGGCGCGGGAATCAGCCCCAGCATTTT. As protein: CASSGDRGRGNQPQHF.

The rearrangement joins TRBV7-9 to TRBJ2-3, with 15 bases identical to TRBD2. The CDR3 is made up of 17 amino acids. CDR1 and CDR2 from the germline V gene are SEHNR and FQNEAQ (reference sequence). V shed 4 bases, J shed 2 bases, and the junction held 4 bases outside the gene matches. The CDR3 DNA reads TGTGCCAGCAGCTGGGGACTAGCGGGGGGACTCACAGATACGCAGTATTTT. Its translation: CASSWGLAGGLTDTQYF. The complete variable domain, with remaining parts taken from reference TRBV7-9 and TRBJ2-3, reads DTGVSQNPRHKITKRGQNVTFRCDPISEHNRLYWYRQTLGQGPEFLTYFQNEAQLEKSRLLSDRFSAERPKGSFSTLEIQRTEQGDSAMYLCASSWGLAGGLTDTQYFGPGTRLTVL.

The V call is TRBV7-9, the J call TRBJ2-5; D is possibly TRBD2 (5 bases). V lost 4 bases and J 2 bases, leaving 14 bases between the germline ends. Germline V gene lookup returns CDR1 SEHNR and CDR2 FQNEAQ (reference sequence). This CDR3 has 15 residues. The CDR3 reads CASSSSGGPQETQYF. The CDR3 coding sequence is TGTGCCAGCAGCTCCTCGGGCGGGCCGCAAGAGACCCAGTACTTC.

The rearrangement uses TRBV2 and TRBJ2-7; TRBD1 aligns across 7 bases. There are 14 residues in the CDR3. CDR1 and CDR2 (germline): SNHLY, FYNNEI. Trimming removed 4 bases from V and 2 bases from J; junction bases left unmatched: 5. CDR3 sequence reads: CASSGQGPTYEQYF. In nucleotides, the CDR3 is TGTGCCAGCAGTGGACAGGGTCCGACCTACGAGCAGTACTTC. Supplemented by reference TRBV2 and TRBJ2-7, the full variable domain reads EPEVTQTPSHQVTQMGQEVILRCVPISNHLYFYWYRQILGQKVEFLVSFYNNEISEKSEIFDDQFSVERPDGSNFTLKIRSTKLEDSAMYFCASSGQGPTYEQYFGPGTRLTVT.

This clone was seen only once. V gene TRBV6-6 combines with J gene TRBJ1-2; TRBD1 might be the D (5 bases). Germline loops: CDR1 MNHNY, CDR2 SVGAGI (reference sequence). Trimming stripped 0 bases from V and 7 bases from J, with 12 bases between. This CDR3 has 14 amino acids. This CDR3 reads CASSYSSGDPGYTF. The CDR3 DNA sequence: TGTGCCAGCAGTTACTCGTCCGGGGACCCTGGCTACACCTTC.

The V call is TRBV6-6, the J call TRBJ2-2, with 8 positions matching TRBD1. V lost 7 bases to trimming and J lost 5 bases; unmatched junction nucleotides: 9. CDR3 length equals 15 residues. Germline V CDR1 and CDR2: MNHNY, SVGAGI (reference sequence). CDR3 in DNA: TGTGCCAGCACCGAGGACAGGGTGGGGACCGGGGAGCTGTTTTTT. It yields the protein CASTEDRVGTGELFF.